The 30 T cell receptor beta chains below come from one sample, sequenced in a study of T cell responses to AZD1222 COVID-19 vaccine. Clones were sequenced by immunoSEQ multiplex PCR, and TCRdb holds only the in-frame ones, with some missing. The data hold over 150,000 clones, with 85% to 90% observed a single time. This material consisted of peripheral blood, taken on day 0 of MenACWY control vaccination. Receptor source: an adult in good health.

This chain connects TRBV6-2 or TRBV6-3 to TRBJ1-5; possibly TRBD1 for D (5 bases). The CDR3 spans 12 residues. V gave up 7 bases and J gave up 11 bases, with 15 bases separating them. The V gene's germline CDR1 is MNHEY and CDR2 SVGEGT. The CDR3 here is CASTPRQGAQHF. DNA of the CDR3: TGTGCCAGCACCCCCCGCCAAGGGGCCCAGCATTTT.

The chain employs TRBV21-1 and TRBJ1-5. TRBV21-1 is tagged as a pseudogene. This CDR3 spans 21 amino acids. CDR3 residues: CASSNRSWGGKPPYSNQPQHF. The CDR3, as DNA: TGTGCCAGCAGCAATCGTAGTTGGGGGGGAAAACCTCCTTATAGCAATCAGCCCCAGCATTTT.

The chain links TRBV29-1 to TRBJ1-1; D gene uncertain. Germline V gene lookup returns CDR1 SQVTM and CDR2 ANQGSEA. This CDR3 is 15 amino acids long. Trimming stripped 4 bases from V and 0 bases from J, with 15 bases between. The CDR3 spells CSVGSTALMNTEAFF. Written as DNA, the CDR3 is TGCAGCGTTGGTAGTACAGCACTAATGAACACTGAAGCTTTCTTT.

In nucleotides, the CDR3 is TGCGCCAGCAGCTACCGACAAGATACTGAAGCTTTCTTT. Amino acid sequence: CASSYRQDTEAFF. The chain employs TRBV5-1 and TRBJ1-1; D unresolved. Germline lookup yields CDR1 SGHRS and CDR2 YFSETQ. V lost 3 bases, J lost 5 bases, and 11 bases lay in between. The CDR3 is 13 residues long. The full variable domain, its missing parts supplied by reference TRBV5-1 and TRBJ1-1, is KAGVTQTPRYLIKTRGQQVTLSCSPISGHRSVSWYQQTPGQGLQFLFEYFSETQRNKGNFPGRFSGRQFSNSRSEMNVSTLELGDSALYLCASSYRQDTEAFFGQGTRLTVV.

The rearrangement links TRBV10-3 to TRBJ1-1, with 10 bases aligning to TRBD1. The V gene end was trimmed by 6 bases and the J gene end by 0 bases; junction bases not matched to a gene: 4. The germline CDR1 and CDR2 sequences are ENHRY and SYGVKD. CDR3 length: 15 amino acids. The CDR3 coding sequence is TGTGCCATCAGCCGGACAGGGGGGATGAACACTGAAGCTTTCTTT. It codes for CAISRTGGMNTEAFF.

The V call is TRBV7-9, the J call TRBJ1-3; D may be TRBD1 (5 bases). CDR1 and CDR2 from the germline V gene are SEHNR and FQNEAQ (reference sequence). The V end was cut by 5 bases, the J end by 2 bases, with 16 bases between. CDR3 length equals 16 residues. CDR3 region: CASSPRGRGAGNTIYF. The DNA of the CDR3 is TGTGCCAGCAGCCCCCGGGGCCGAGGCGCTGGAAACACCATATATTTT.

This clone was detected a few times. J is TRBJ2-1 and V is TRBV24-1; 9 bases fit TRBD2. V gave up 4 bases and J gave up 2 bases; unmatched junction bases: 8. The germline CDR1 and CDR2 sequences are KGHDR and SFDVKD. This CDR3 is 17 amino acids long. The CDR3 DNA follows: TGTGCCACCAGTGACCCCCTGGCTAGCGGGACCTACAATGAGCAGTTCTTC. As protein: CATSDPLASGTYNEQFF.

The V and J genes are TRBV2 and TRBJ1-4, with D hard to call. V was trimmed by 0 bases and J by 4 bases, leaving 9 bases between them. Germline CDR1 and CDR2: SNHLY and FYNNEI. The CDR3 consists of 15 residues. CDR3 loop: CASSEAWQVNEKLFF. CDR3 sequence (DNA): TGTGCCAGCAGTGAAGCCTGGCAGGTTAATGAAAAACTGTTTTTT.

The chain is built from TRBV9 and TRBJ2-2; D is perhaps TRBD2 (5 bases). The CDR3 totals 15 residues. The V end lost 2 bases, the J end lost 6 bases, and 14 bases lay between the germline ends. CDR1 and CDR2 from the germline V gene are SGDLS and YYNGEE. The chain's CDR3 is CASSVETGKAGELFF. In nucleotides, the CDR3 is TGTGCCAGCAGCGTCGAAACGGGAAAGGCCGGGGAGCTGTTTTTT. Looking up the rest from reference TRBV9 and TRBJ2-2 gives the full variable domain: DSGVTQTPKHLITATGQRVTLRCSPRSGDLSVYWYQQSLDQGLQFLIQYYNGEERAKGNILERFSAQQFPDLHSELNLSSLELGDSALYFCASSVETGKAGELFFGEGSRLTVL.

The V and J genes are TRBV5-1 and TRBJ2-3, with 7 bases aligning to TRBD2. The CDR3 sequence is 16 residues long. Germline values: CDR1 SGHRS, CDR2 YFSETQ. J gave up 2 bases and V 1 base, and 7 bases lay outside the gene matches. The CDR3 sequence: CASSLYRAGNTDTQYF. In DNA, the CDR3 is TGCGCCAGCAGCTTGTATCGAGCGGGGAACACAGATACGCAGTATTTT.

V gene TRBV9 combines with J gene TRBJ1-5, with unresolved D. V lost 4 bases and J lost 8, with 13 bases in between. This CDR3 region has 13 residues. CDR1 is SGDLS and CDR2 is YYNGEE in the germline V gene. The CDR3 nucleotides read TGTGCCAGCAGCCGTGGAGGGTGGGAGCCCCAGCATTTT. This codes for CASSRGGWEPQHF.

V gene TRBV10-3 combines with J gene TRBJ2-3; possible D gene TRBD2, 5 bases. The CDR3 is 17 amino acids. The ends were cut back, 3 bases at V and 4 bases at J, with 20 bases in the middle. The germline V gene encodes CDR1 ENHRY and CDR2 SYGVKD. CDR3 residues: CAISDPPSDPEADTQYF. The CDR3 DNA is TGTGCCATCAGTGATCCTCCTTCGGACCCGGAGGCAGATACGCAGTATTTT.

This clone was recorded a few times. CDR3 protein: CAIAPRAGLGTEAFF. As DNA, the CDR3 is TGTGCCATCGCACCCCGGGCAGGGTTGGGCACTGAAGCTTTCTTT. This chain uses TRBV6-6 with TRBJ1-1, with D possibly matching TRBD1 (5 bases). V was trimmed by 10 bases and J by 4 bases, leaving 22 bases between them. CDR3 length: 15 residues. The germline V gene has CDR1 MNHNY and CDR2 SVGAGI (reference sequence).

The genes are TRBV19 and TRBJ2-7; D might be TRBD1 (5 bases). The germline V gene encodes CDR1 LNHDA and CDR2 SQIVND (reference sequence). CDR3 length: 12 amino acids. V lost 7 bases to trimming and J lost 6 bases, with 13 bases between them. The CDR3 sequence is CASKGRVGEQYF. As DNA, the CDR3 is TGTGCCAGTAAGGGCAGGGTAGGCGAGCAGTACTTC.

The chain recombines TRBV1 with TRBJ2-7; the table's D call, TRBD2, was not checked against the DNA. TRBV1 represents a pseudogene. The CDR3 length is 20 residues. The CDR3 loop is CTSSQDSRLAGGPSSYEQYV. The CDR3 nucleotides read TGCACCAGCAGCCAAGATAGTAGACTAGCGGGGGGGCCAAGCTCCTACGAGCAGTACGTC.

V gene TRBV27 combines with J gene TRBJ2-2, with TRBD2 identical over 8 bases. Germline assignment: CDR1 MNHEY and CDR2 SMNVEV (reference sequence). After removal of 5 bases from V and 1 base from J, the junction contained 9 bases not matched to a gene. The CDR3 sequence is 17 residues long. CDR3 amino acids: CASSPRGGFGNTGELFF. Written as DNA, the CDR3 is TGTGCCAGCAGTCCCCGGGGGGGGTTCGGGAACACCGGGGAGCTGTTTTTT.

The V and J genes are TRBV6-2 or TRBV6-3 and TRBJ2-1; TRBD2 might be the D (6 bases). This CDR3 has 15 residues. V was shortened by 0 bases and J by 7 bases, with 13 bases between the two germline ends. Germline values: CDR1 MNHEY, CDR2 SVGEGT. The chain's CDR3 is CASSYSSLGRNEQFF. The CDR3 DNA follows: TGTGCCAGCAGTTACTCGAGTCTGGGGAGGAATGAGCAGTTCTTC.

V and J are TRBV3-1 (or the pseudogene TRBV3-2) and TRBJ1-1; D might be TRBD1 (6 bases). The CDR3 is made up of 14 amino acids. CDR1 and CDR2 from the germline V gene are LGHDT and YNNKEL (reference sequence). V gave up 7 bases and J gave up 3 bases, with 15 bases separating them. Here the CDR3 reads CASTTGGRDTEAFF. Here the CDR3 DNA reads TGTGCCAGCACAACTGGGGGGCGCGACACTGAAGCTTTCTTT.

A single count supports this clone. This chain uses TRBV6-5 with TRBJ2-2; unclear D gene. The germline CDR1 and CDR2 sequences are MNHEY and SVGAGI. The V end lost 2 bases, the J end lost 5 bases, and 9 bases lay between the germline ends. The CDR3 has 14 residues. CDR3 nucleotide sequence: TGTGCCAGCAGTTACACAACAGAAACCGGGGAGCTGTTTTTT. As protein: CASSYTTETGELFF.

The DNA for the CDR3 is TGTGCCACCAGAGACAGGGGGTCGTTGACTAATGAAAAACTGTTTTTT. Amino acid sequence: CATRDRGSLTNEKLFF. The J gene is TRBJ1-4, the V gene TRBV15; 9 bases are shared with TRBD1. This CDR3 region has 16 residues. Per germline, CDR1 LNHNV and CDR2 YYDKDF (reference sequence). The V gene end was trimmed by 6 bases and the J gene end by 2 bases; junction bases not matched to a gene: 7.

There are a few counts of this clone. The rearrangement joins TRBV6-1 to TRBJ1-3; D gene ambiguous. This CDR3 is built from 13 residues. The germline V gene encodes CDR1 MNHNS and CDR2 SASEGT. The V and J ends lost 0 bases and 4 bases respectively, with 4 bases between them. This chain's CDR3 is CASSEAGGNTIYF. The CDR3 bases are TGTGCCAGCAGTGAAGCAGGGGGAAACACCATATATTTT.

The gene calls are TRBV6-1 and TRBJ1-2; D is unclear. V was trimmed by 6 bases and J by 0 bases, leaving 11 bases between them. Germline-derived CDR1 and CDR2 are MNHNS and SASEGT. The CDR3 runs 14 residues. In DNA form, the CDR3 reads TGTGCCAGCAGCCCGGACCTAACTAACTATGGCTACACCTTC. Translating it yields CASSPDLTNYGYTF.

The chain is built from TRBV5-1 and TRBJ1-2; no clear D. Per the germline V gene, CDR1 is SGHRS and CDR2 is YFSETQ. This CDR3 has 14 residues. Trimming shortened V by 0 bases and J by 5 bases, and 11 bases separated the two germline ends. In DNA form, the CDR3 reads TGCGCCAGCAGCTTGGACAGTGATACTTATGGCTACACCTTC. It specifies CASSLDSDTYGYTF.

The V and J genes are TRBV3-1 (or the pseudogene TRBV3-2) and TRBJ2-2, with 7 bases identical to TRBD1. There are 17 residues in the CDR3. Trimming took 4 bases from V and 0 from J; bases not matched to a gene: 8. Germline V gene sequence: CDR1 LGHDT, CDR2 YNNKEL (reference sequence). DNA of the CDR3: TGTGCCAGCAGCCGCGGTAGTCAGGGGGCGAACACCGGGGAGCTGTTTTTT. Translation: CASSRGSQGANTGELFF.

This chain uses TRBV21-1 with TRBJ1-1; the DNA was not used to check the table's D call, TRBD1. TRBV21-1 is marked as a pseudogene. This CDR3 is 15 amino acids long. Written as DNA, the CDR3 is TGTGCCAGCACCCATAAGGGGGCTTTGAACACTGAAGCTTTCTTT. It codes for CASTHKGALNTEAFF.

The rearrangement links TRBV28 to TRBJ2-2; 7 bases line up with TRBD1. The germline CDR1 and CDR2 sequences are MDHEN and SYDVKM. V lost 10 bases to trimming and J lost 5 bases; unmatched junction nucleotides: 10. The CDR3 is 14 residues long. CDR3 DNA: TGTGCCACCCAACGACAGGGTGGAACCGGGGAGCTGTTTTTT. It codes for CATQRQGGTGELFF.

CDR3 coding DNA: TGTGCCAGCTTAGACAGGGGGCGAGTTCTTAGGGGTGGCTACACCTTC. Residues: CASLDRGRVLRGGYTF. This chain links TRBV6-6 with TRBJ1-2, with 10 bases identical to TRBD1. V shed 8 bases and J 7 bases; nucleotides not matched to a gene: 16. CDR1 and CDR2 (germline): MNHNY, SVGAGI (reference sequence). There are 16 residues in the CDR3.

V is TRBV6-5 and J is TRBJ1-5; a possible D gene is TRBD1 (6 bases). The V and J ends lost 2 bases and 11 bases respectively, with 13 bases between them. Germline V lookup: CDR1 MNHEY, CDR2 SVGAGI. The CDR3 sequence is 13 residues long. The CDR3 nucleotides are TGTGCCAGCAGTTACGATGCGGCAGGGGCCCAGCATTTT. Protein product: CASSYDAAGAQHF.

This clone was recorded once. The CDR3 DNA reads as TGTGCCAGCCCCTCCCCAGAGGAAAAACTGTTTTTT. Translating it yields CASPSPEEKLFF. This chain joins TRBV28 and TRBJ1-4; D gene ambiguous. The CDR3 length is 12 residues. The V gene's germline CDR1 is MDHEN and CDR2 SYDVKM. Trimming removed 8 bases at V and 8 bases at J, with 12 bases between.

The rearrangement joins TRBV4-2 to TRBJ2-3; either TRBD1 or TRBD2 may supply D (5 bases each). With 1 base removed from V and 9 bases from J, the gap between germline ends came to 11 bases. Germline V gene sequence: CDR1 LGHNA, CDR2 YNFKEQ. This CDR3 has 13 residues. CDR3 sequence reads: CASSQGVRETQYF. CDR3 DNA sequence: TGTGCCAGCAGCCAAGGTGTCAGGGAGACGCAGTATTTT.